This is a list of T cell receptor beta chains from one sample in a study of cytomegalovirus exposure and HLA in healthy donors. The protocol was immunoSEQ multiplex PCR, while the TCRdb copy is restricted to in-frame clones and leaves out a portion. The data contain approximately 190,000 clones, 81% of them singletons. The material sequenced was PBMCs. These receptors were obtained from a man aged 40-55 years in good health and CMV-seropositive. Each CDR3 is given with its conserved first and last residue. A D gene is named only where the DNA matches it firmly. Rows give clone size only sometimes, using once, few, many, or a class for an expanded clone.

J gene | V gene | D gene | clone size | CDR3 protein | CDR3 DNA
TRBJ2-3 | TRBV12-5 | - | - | CASGPGTDSSTDTRYF | TGTGCCAGTGGACCCGGAACGGACAGTAGCACAGATACGCGGTATTTT
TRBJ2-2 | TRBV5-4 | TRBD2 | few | CASSRDGGGNTGELFF | TGTGCCAGCAGTAGGGACGGGGGGGGAAACACCGGGGAGCTGTTTTTT
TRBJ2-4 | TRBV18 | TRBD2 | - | CASSPRGGPPKNIQYF | TGTGCCAGCTCACCACGGGGAGGGCCCCCTAAAAACATTCAGTACTTC
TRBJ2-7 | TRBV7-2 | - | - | CASSPSLHEQYF | TGTGCCAGCAGCCCGTCCCTCCACGAGCAGTACTTC
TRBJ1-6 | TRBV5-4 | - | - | CASSSLESPLHF | TGTGCCAGCAGCTCATTAGAATCACCCCTCCACTTT
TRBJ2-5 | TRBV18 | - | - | CASSPRQQETQYF | TGTGCCAGCTCACCACGACAGCAAGAGACCCAGTACTTC
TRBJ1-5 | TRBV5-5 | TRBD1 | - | CASSFFDRGNQPQHF | TGTGCCAGCAGCTTTTTTGACAGGGGGAACCAGCCCCAGCATTTT
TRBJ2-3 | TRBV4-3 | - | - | CASSQVASSTDTQYF | TGCGCCAGCAGCCAAGTAGCGAGTAGCACAGATACGCAGTATTTT
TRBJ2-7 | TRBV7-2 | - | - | CASSLGIGVLSEQYF | TGTGCCAGCAGCTTAGGAATAGGGGTCCTGAGCGAGCAGTACTTC
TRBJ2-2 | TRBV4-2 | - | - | CASSQAWTRAGELFF | TGTGCCAGCAGCCAAGCCTGGACAAGGGCCGGGGAGCTGTTTTTT
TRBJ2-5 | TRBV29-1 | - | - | CSVEDPDLDLGETQYF | TGCAGCGTTGAAGACCCCGACCTAGATCTCGGGGAGACCCAGTACTTC
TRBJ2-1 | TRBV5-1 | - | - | CASSLRQSSSYNEQFF | TGCGCCAGCAGCTTACGACAGAGCTCCTCCTACAATGAGCAGTTCTTC
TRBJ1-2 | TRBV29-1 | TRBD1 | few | CSVSPGGPGYGYTF | TGCAGCGTTTCCCCAGGGGGACCAGGCTATGGCTACACCTTC
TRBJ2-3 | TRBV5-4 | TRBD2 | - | CASSWTSGTTDTQYF | TGTGCCAGCAGTTGGACTAGCGGGACCACAGATACGCAGTATTTT
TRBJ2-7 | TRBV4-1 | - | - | CASSQVPRSYEQYF | TGCGCCAGCAGCCAAGTGCCGCGTTCCTACGAGCAGTACTTC
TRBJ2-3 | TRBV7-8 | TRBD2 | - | CASSPKTRGGSDTQYF | TGTGCCAGCAGCCCGAAGACCCGGGGGGGCAGCGATACGCAGTATTTT
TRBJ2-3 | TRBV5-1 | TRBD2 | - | CASSTQRGGTDTQYF | TGCGCCAGCAGCACTCAGCGGGGAGGCACAGATACGCAGTATTTT
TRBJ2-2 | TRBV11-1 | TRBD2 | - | CASSSKVAGNTGELFF | TGTGCCAGCAGCTCCAAGGTAGCGGGGAACACCGGGGAGCTGTTTTTT
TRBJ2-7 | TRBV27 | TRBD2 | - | CASSLGGGAPYEQYF | TGTGCCAGCAGTTTGGGCGGGGGGGCTCCGTACGAGCAGTACTTC
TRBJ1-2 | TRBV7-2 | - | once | CASSLVAGDYGYTF | TGTGCCAGCAGCTTAGTGGCAGGGGACTATGGCTACACCTTC
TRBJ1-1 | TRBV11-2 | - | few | CASSLLDVGEAFF | TGTGCCAGCAGCTTACTTGATGTCGGTGAAGCTTTCTTT
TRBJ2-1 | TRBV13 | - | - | CASSRESRYNEQFF | TGTGCCAGCAGCCGGGAATCAAGATACAATGAGCAGTTCTTC
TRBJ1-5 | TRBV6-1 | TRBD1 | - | CASSGERQGVQPQHF | TGTGCCAGCAGTGGGGAGAGACAGGGGGTGCAGCCCCAGCATTTT
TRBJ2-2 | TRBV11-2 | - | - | CASSLGTDSLNTGELFF | TGTGCCAGCAGCTTAGGGACGGACAGTCTTAACACCGGGGAGCTGTTTTTT
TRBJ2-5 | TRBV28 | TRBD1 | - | CASSKFKQGAGETQYF | TGTGCCAGCAGTAAATTCAAACAGGGGGCGGGGGAGACCCAGTACTTC
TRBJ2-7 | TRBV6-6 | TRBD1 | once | CASSLDRWDYEQYF | TGTGCCAGCAGTTTGGACAGGTGGGACTACGAGCAGTACTTC
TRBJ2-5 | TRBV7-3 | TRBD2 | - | CASSLALAGVETQYF | TGTGCCAGCAGCTTAGCTCTAGCGGGGGTAGAGACCCAGTACTTC
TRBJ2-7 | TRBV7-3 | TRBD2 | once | CASSVTGGASYEQYF | TGTGCCAGCAGCGTGACGGGGGGTGCGTCCTACGAGCAGTACTTC
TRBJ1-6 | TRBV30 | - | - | CAWTPSVNSPLHF | TGTGCCTGGACGCCCTCAGTGAATTCACCCCTCCACTTT
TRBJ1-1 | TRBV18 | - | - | CASSQVREDTEAFF | TGTGCCAGCTCACAGGTCAGAGAGGACACTGAAGCTTTCTTT
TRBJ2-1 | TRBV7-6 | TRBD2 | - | CASSLPLAGSYNEQFF | TGTGCCAGCAGCTTGCCACTAGCGGGCTCCTACAATGAGCAGTTCTTC
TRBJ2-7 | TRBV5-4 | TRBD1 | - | CASSKQGDEQYF | TGTGCCAGCAGTAAACAGGGGGACGAGCAGTACTTC
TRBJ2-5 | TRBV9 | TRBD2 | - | CASSGIAGNQETQYF | TGTGCCAGCAGCGGCATAGCGGGAAACCAAGAGACCCAGTACTTC
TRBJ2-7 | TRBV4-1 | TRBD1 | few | CASSQVTRDRGTYEQYF | TGCGCCAGCAGCCAAGTGACGCGGGACAGGGGAACCTACGAGCAGTACTTC
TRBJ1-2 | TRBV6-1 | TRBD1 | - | CAIRDRGNYGYTF | TGTGCCATCCGGGACAGGGGAAACTATGGCTACACCTTC
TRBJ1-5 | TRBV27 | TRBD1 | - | CASSGAGGLKNQPQHF | TGTGCCAGCAGTGGGGCAGGGGGCCTAAAAAATCAGCCCCAGCATTTT
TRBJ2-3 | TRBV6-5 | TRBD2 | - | CASSVSGISTDTQYF | TGTGCCAGCTCCGTGAGCGGGATAAGCACAGATACGCAGTATTTT
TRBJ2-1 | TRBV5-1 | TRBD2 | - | CASSGRGGSANNEQFF | TGCGCCAGCAGCGGGCGGGGGGGATCGGCTAACAATGAGCAGTTCTTC
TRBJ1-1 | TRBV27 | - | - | CASSYLDRNTEAFF | TGTGCCAGCAGTTACCTAGACAGGAACACTGAAGCTTTCTTT